These 16 T cell receptor beta chains share one sample of origin, sequenced in a study of CD8 T cells in Susac syndrome (dated by TCRdb to between 2018 and 2020). Receptor amplification or capture employed the immunoSEQ multiplex PCR assay. RNA was extracted using the RNeasy kit, and roughly 0.5 to 1 ug of the RNA was reverse transcribed with random hexamers. TCRdb handled the public reads itself, with Q25 trimming in fastp and clone calling in MiXCR, and kept productive beta chains. Rows with one shared CDR3 protein collapse into an entry with the most common genes and DNA. For this sample the table gives around 300,000 distinct CDR3 sequences, of which about 91% were detected only once. Less than 0.2% of the sample comes from the top ten. Sequenced input: CD8+ T cells from PBMCs. These TCRs come from a human donor with multiple sclerosis.

V and J are TRBV12-3 or TRBV12-4 and TRBJ1-5; no clear D. The length of the CDR3 is 13 residues. Deletions cut 7 bases from V and 0 bases from J, with 7 bases between. CDR3 region: CASTSYSNQPQHF. In DNA, the CDR3 is TGTGCCAGCACCAGTTATAGCAATCAGCCCCAGCATTTT.

The V and J genes are TRBV7-9 and TRBJ2-3; a weak D match, TRBD2 (5 bases). The CDR3 length is 15 residues. CDR1 and CDR2 (germline): SEHNR, FQNEAQ (reference sequence). V was trimmed by 5 bases and J by 4 bases, leaving 16 bases between them. In DNA, the CDR3 is TGTGCCAGCAGCCGGGGAAGCCCCCGGGCAGATACGCAGTATTTT. Protein: CASSRGSPRADTQYF. The whole variable domain, filled in from reference TRBV7-9 and TRBJ2-3, reads DTGVSQNPRHKITKRGQNVTFRCDPISEHNRLYWYRQTLGQGPEFLTYFQNEAQLEKSRLLSDRFSAERPKGSFSTLEIQRTEQGDSAMYLCASSRGSPRADTQYFGPGTRLTVL.

This clonotype has a handful of counts. The V call is TRBV7-8, the J call TRBJ2-5; the match to TRBD2 covers 7 bases. CDR3 size: 14 residues. The V gene end was trimmed by 5 bases and the J gene end by 7 bases; junction bases not matched to a gene: 10. From germline, CDR1 is SGHVS and CDR2 FQNEAQ. Here the CDR3 reads CASSVGLFGATQYF. As DNA, the CDR3 is TGTGCCAGCAGCGTGGGACTATTTGGGGCGACCCAGTACTTC.

The chain is built from TRBV10-3 and TRBJ2-3, with 13 bases identical to TRBD2. CDR1 and CDR2 from the germline V gene are ENHRY and SYGVKD. Trimming at V came to 4 bases and at J to 6 bases, leaving 4 bases not matched to a gene. CDR3 length: 15 residues. The CDR3 region has the DNA TGTGCCATCAGTGCTCCGGGACTAGCGGGGGATACGCAGTATTTT. It codes for CAISAPGLAGDTQYF.

The CDR3 protein is CASSWGQSNYGYTF. CDR3 DNA sequence: TGTGCCAGCAGCTGGGGACAGAGTAACTATGGCTACACCTTC. The rearrangement joins TRBV5-4 to TRBJ1-2; 7 nucleotides agree with TRBD1. Germline V gene sequence: CDR1 SGHNT, CDR2 YYREEE (reference sequence). With 3 bases clipped from V and 1 base from J, the junction kept 3 bases outside the gene matches. The CDR3 sequence is 14 residues long.

The chain has TRBV7-2 and TRBJ2-7; TRBD2 aligns across 13 bases. Per the germline V gene, CDR1 is SGHTA and CDR2 is FQGNSA. The V gene end was trimmed by 5 bases and the J gene end by 0 bases; junction bases not matched to a gene: 7. This CDR3 region has 17 residues. CDR3 DNA: TGTGCCAGCAGCGGTAGCGGGACTAGCGGGGACTCCTACGAGCAGTACTTC. Translated: CASSGSGTSGDSYEQYF.

This clonotype was seen only once. The chain employs TRBV6-2 or TRBV6-3 and TRBJ2-7; tentatively, D is TRBD1 or TRBD2 (5 bases each). V was pared by 2 bases and J by 6 bases, with 17 bases between. There are 15 residues in the CDR3. Looked up from germline, CDR1 is MNHEY and CDR2 is SVGEGT. The CDR3 loop reads CASSYRLVDGGEQYF. CDR3 DNA: TGTGCCAGCAGTTACCGGCTAGTCGATGGGGGCGAGCAGTACTTC.

The V gene is TRBV6-6, the J gene TRBJ1-2, with D hard to call. Germline V gene data show CDR1 as MNHNY and CDR2 as SVGAGI (reference sequence). Deletions cut 5 bases from V and 5 bases from J, with 9 bases between. The CDR3 consists of 12 residues. CDR3 coding DNA: TGTGCCAGCAGTCGAACTGGATATGGCTACACCTTC. This translates into CASSRTGYGYTF.

The V and J genes are TRBV29-1 and TRBJ1-1, with D possibly matching TRBD1 (6 bases). Germline lookup yields CDR1 SQVTM and CDR2 ANQGSEA. V dropped 8 bases and J dropped 0 bases, with 10 bases sitting between them. CDR3 length: 12 residues. The CDR3 DNA reads as TGCAGCTCGGACAGCATGAACACTGAAGCTTTCTTT. Its translation: CSSDSMNTEAFF.

This chain connects TRBV29-1 to TRBJ1-2; TRBD1 might be the D (6 bases). Trimming left V 1 base short and J 3 bases short, with 15 bases between. The CDR3 is 15 residues long. Germline CDR1 SQVTM, CDR2 ANQGSEA. As DNA, the CDR3 is TGCAGCGTTGAAGTGGGACATCCAAGGGACTATGGCTACACCTTC. Residues: CSVEVGHPRDYGYTF.

V and J are TRBV3-1 and TRBJ2-5, with 12 bases fitting TRBD2. J lost 5 bases, V lost 0 bases, and 1 base had no gene match. Germline assignment: CDR1 LGHDT and CDR2 YNNKEL (reference sequence). CDR3 size: 15 residues. CDR3 loop: CASSQETSGSETQYF. Here the CDR3 DNA reads TGTGCCAGCAGCCAAGAGACTAGCGGGAGTGAGACCCAGTACTTC.

This clonotype was seen once. V is TRBV2 and J is TRBJ1-2, with D unclear. CDR3 size: 14 residues. Trimming removed 5 bases from V and 8 bases from J, with 18 bases in between. Per germline, CDR1 SNHLY and CDR2 FYNNEI. CDR3 loop: CASSSCIGWCGYTF. CDR3 DNA sequence: TGTGCCAGCAGTTCGTGTATTGGTTGGTGCGGCTACACCTTC.

The J gene is TRBJ2-3, the V gene TRBV25-1; 10 nucleotides agree with TRBD1. Per the germline V gene, CDR1 is MGHDK and CDR2 is SYGVNS. The CDR3 contains 17 residues. Trimming at V came to 2 bases and at J to 1 base, leaving 6 bases not matched to a gene. CDR3 in DNA: TGTGCCAGCAGTGAACTGGGGACAGGGGACGGCACAGATACGCAGTATTTT. Translated: CASSELGTGDGTDTQYF.

V usage is TRBV29-1 and J usage is TRBJ2-1; tentatively, D is TRBD2 (5 bases). Trimming pared 1 base from V and 10 bases from J, leaving 17 bases between. The CDR3 is made up of 14 amino acids. Germline lookup yields CDR1 SQVTM and CDR2 ANQGSEA. CDR3 nucleotides: TGCAGCGTTGAAGGGAGGCTTCATCGTTCGGAGCAGTTCTTC. Translating gives CSVEGRLHRSEQFF.

The sample holds one count of this clonotype. This rearrangement joins TRBV28 to TRBJ2-3; D ambiguous. Germline-derived CDR1 and CDR2 are MDHEN and SYDVKM. Trimming cost V 1 base and J 4 bases, with 18 bases left between them. The CDR3 totals 17 residues. CDR3 loop: CASSLLVPSRVADTQYF. The CDR3 nucleotides read TGTGCCAGCAGTTTATTAGTCCCTAGTAGGGTGGCAGATACGCAGTATTTT.

This clonotype occurred once. The gene calls are TRBV5-1 and TRBJ2-1; perhaps TRBD1 as D (5 bases). This CDR3 spans 16 amino acids. V lost 2 bases to trimming and J lost 2 bases, with 14 bases between them. Germline V gene sequence: CDR1 SGHRS, CDR2 YFSETQ. The CDR3 bases are TGCGCCAGCAGCTTCGACAGCTCCGAGGCCTACAATGAGCAGTTCTTC. This codes for CASSFDSSEAYNEQFF.